The clone carrying this T cell receptor (beta chain) was detected a few times. Its cognate antigen is unknown. The CDR3 is 14 amino acids. V shed 4 bases, J shed 5 bases, and the junction held 5 bases outside the gene matches. Germline V gene data show CDR1 as MNHNS and CDR2 as SASEGT. The sample originates from a study of cytomegalovirus exposure and HLA in healthy donors. Study-level results: The classifier reportedly diagnosed cytomegalovirus status with high sensitivity and specificity.

The study ran its PCR with 60 Vbeta and 13 Jbeta primers. Data came from immunoSEQ multiplex PCR; TCRdb stores just in-frame clones and leaves some out. The sample has approximately 150,000 clones, about 83% seen once. Material for sequencing was PBMCs. This rearrangement joins TRBV6-1 to TRBJ2-5, with TRBD2 matching 9 bases. This receptor was taken from a girl aged 10 to 17 in good health and CMV-seropositive. The CDR3 region has the DNA TGTGCCAGCAGTGTGGCGGGAGGGTACGAGACCCAGTACTTC. This translates into CASSVAGGYETQYF.